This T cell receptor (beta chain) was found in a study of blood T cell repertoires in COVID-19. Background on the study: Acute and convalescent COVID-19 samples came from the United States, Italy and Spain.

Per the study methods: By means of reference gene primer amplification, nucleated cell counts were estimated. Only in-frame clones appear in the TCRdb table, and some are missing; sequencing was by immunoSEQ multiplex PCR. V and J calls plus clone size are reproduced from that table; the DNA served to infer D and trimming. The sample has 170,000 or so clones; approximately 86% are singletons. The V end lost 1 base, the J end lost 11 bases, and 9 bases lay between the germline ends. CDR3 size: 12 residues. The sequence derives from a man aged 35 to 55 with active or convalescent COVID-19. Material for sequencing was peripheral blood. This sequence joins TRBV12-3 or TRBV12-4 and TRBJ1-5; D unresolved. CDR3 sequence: CASSLGPQAQHF. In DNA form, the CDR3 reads TGTGCCAGCAGTTTAGGGCCCCAGGCCCAGCATTTT.